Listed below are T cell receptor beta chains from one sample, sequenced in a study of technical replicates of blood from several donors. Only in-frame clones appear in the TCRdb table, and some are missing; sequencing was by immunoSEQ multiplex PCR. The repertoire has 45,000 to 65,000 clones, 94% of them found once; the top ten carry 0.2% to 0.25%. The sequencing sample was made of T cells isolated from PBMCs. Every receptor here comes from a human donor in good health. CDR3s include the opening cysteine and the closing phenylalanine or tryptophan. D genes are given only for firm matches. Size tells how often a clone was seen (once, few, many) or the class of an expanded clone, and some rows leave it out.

CASSSWSGSEGKNEQYF TGTGCCAGCAGCTCCTGGAGCGGGAGCGAAGGGAAAAACGAGCAGTACTTC TRBD2 . 17 TRBJ2-7 TRBV5-6
CASSWGRSLYEQYF TGTGCCAGCTCCTGGGGCCGCAGCCTCTACGAGCAGTACTTC . . 14 TRBJ2-7 TRBV5-6
CSVEIGGGAYEQYF TGCAGCGTTGAGATTGGGGGGGGAGCCTACGAGCAGTACTTC TRBD2 . 14 TRBJ2-7 TRBV29-1
CSVASGQGAVNQPQHF TGCAGCGTTGCTTCGGGACAGGGGGCGGTCAATCAGCCCCAGCATTTT TRBD1 once 16 TRBJ1-5 TRBV29-1
CASSLGWGQGYEQYF TGCGCCAGCAGCTTGGGGTGGGGACAGGGTTACGAGCAGTACTTC TRBD1 once 15 TRBJ2-7 TRBV5-1
CASALGGSGNTIYF TGTGCCAGCGCCCTAGGGGGATCTGGAAACACCATATATTTT . once 14 TRBJ1-3 TRBV9
CASSETAVSTDTQYF TGCGCCAGCAGTGAGACGGCGGTGAGCACAGATACGCAGTATTTT . . 15 TRBJ2-3 TRBV10-1
CASSADRYYGYTF TGTGCCAGCAGCGCAGACAGGTACTATGGCTACACCTTC . . 13 TRBJ1-2 TRBV6-5
CASSPTGLVGEQYF TGTGCCAGCAGCCCTACGGGATTAGTGGGCGAGCAGTACTTC . . 14 TRBJ2-7 TRBV9
CASSTDRNSPLHF TGCGCCAGCAGTACAGATCGTAATTCACCCCTCCACTTT . . 13 TRBJ1-6 TRBV5-1
CASSVEGQGDGYTF TGTGCCAGCAGCGTAGAGGGCCAGGGGGATGGCTACACCTTC TRBD1 . 14 TRBJ1-2 TRBV9
CASRPTPGLASYEQYF TGTGCCAGCAGACCAACGCCGGGACTAGCCAGCTACGAGCAGTACTTC TRBD2 . 16 TRBJ2-7 TRBV13
CSVKQGYNSPLHF TGCAGCGTTAAGCAGGGCTATAATTCACCCCTCCACTTT . . 13 TRBJ1-6 TRBV29-1
CASSSRLAGGYEQFF TGTGCCAGCAGTTCCCGACTAGCGGGGGGGTATGAGCAGTTCTTC TRBD2 . 15 TRBJ2-1 TRBV6-5
CASSLVAGGHEQYF TGTGCCAGCAGCTTAGTAGCGGGGGGCCACGAGCAGTACTTC TRBD2 . 14 TRBJ2-7 TRBV11-3
CASGGGSAGANVLTF TGTGCCTCCGGCGGGGGATCGGCTGGGGCCAACGTCCTGACTTTC TRBD2 . 15 TRBJ2-6 TRBV28
CASSLLADEQFF TGTGCCAGCAGCCTACTAGCCGATGAGCAGTTCTTC . . 12 TRBJ2-1 TRBV28
CATSRGQGLAGGGEQFF TGTGCCACCAGCAGAGGCCAGGGACTAGCGGGGGGTGGTGAGCAGTTCTTC TRBD2 once 17 TRBJ2-1 TRBV15
CASSSYRHGVGDGYTF TGCGCCAGCAGCTCATACCGACACGGGGTTGGGGATGGCTACACCTTC . . 16 TRBJ1-2 TRBV5-1
CASSLGTGRETQYF TGCGCCAGCAGCCTTGGGACAGGGCGAGAGACCCAGTACTTC TRBD1 . 14 TRBJ2-5 TRBV5-1
CASSYSWGQGEETQYF TGTGCCAGCAGTTACTCATGGGGACAGGGGGAAGAGACCCAGTACTTC TRBD1 . 16 TRBJ2-5 TRBV6-5
CASSSSGTASYEQYF TGTGCCAGCAGTTCTTCCGGGACAGCCTCCTACGAGCAGTACTTC TRBD1 . 15 TRBJ2-7 TRBV28
CASSYQGSSGYTF TGTGCCAGCAGTTATCAGGGATCGTCCGGCTACACCTTC . . 13 TRBJ1-2 TRBV6-5
CASRSEGVSTDTQYF TGCGCCAGCCGAAGTGAGGGGGTGAGCACAGATACGCAGTATTTT . once 15 TRBJ2-3 TRBV5-1
CASSLYRDNEQFF TGCGCCAGCAGCTTATACAGGGACAATGAGCAGTTCTTC . . 13 TRBJ2-1 TRBV5-1
CASSLGTSGRNEQFF TGTGCCAGCAGTCTTGGGACTAGCGGAAGAAATGAGCAGTTCTTC TRBD2 once 15 TRBJ2-1 TRBV6-5
CASSLAGAGEGVRYGYTF TGCGCCAGCAGCTTGGCTGGGGCAGGGGAAGGAGTACGGTATGGCTACACCTTC . . 18 TRBJ1-2 TRBV5-1
CASSPDSLYGYTF TGTGCCAGCAGCCCTGACAGCCTCTATGGCTACACCTTC . . 13 TRBJ1-2 TRBV14
CASSESQGASGDTQYF TGCGCCAGCAGTGAGTCTCAGGGGGCGTCGGGAGATACGCAGTATTTT TRBD1 . 16 TRBJ2-3 TRBV10-1
CASSARARDSDTQYF TGCGCCAGCAGCGCAAGAGCCAGGGATTCAGATACGCAGTATTTT . once 15 TRBJ2-3 TRBV5-1
CSAQGSYEQYF TGCAGCGCACAGGGTTCCTACGAGCAGTACTTC . . 11 TRBJ2-7 TRBV29-1
CASSESLAGDNEQFF TGCGCCAGCAGTGAGTCGCTAGCGGGAGACAATGAGCAGTTCTTC TRBD2 . 15 TRBJ2-1 TRBV10-1
CASGLERNQPQHF TGTGCTAGTGGTTTGGAGCGAAATCAGCCCCAGCATTTT . . 13 TRBJ1-5 TRBV12-5
CSVAEGIAYEQYF TGCAGCGTTGCCGAGGGTATTGCCTACGAGCAGTACTTC . . 13 TRBJ2-7 TRBV29-1
CASRTGGHTEAFF TGTGCTTCACGGACAGGGGGCCACACTGAAGCTTTCTTT TRBD1 . 13 TRBJ1-1 TRBV12-5
CASSFPPTGGNTEAFF TGTGCCAGCAGTTTCCCCCCCACAGGGGGGAACACTGAAGCTTTCTTT TRBD1 . 16 TRBJ1-1 TRBV6-5